The entry below describes one T cell receptor (beta chain). Its antigen is not yet known. No base quality values were provided; no much bigger clone lies one nucleotide off. The donors were 40 or so Caucasian individuals from Russia, aged 6 to 90 years, who were systemically healthy. Around 10 milliliters of peripheral blood were collected from each donor into EDTA-treated Vacutainer tubes. Ficoll-Paque density-gradient centrifugation was used to isolate PBMCs, with at least 6.5 million per sample. Trizol reagent was used to extract total RNA from PBMCs, with at least 5.5 micrograms per sample. For every donor, an aliquot of PBMCs went through flow cytometry to measure the percentages of naive CD45RAhigh/CD27high T cells. The record originates from a study of blood T cells in healthy people across ages (dated by TCRdb to 2013 to 2016). Describing the broader study: Template switching captured roughly one uniquely barcoded TCR beta cDNA molecule per two T cells in model experiments. The study measured age-related changes in TCR beta repertoire diversity using deep sequencing normalized with unique cDNA molecular identifiers. The donors were split into four age groups: young (average about 15 years), middle-aged (39), aged (approximately 60) and long-lived (approximately 89). To avoid experimental bias, donors of different ages were distributed randomly across sequencing lanes. For two donors (one aged 18 to 29 and one aged 80 or older), the study analyzed two additional independent replicas of 1 million unique cDNA reads from the same blood draw. What the research found in general, with its limitations: Observed TCR beta diversity per million T cells fell roughly linearly with age, and a significant reduction was already apparent by age around 40. Total diversity estimates from one million sequenced T cells were considered lower bounds and underestimates. Compared with the aged group, the long-lived group had more naive CD4+ T cells, fewer expanded clones and increased TCR diversity, a pattern suggesting age selection. The percentage of naive T cells measured by flow cytometry correlated strongly with observed TCR beta diversity. Donor CMV infection status was unknown, potentially confounding age-related changes in expanded clonotypes. Conclusive comparison of naive and antigen-experienced compartments was prevented by the profiling of bulk unsorted PBMCs.

The CDR3 spans 13 residues, from the cysteine through the phenylalanine. Solely the CDR3 DNA is kept, with 39 bases framed from the first base. Trimming at the junction amounts to 6 bases on V and 11 bases on J, and the germline ends lie 19 bases apart. The germline V gene yields SNHLY for CDR1 and FYNNEI for CDR2. Libraries were prepared through 5' RACE. Sequenced on an Illumina HiSeq 2500. A second about 7 to 11 cycle PCR used a sample-barcoded 5' primer and a J-beta primer mix. Each TCR beta cDNA molecule received a unique molecular identifier from a template-switch 5' adaptor carrying 12 random nucleotides. Each sample yielded at least 2.5 million CDR3-containing paired-end reads. All of the RNA was converted into first-strand cDNA using the Mint cDNA synthesis kit, with a TRBC-specific oligonucleotide serving as the primer. After uracil-DNA glycosylase treatment, a first 18-cycle PCR used universal primers M1SS and BC2_uni_R on all cDNA. As for how the authors treated the data: For normalization, 1 million high-quality reads, each with a distinct molecular identifier, were randomly selected from each sample. Instead of being binned into consensus sequences, reads that shared molecular identifiers were thrown out. MiTCR, run with a Q25 quality threshold and the strictest error-elimination algorithm, handled CDR3 identification, clonotype clustering and error correction. A nonparametric unseen species model using Euler transformation provided a lower-bound estimate of total TCR beta diversity. TCRdb reran the public reads through fastp at Q25 and MiXCR, keeping productive beta chains. CDR3 protein duplicates are merged, each entry listing the most common genes and DNA. These V and J calls derive from TCRdb rather than the authors' analysis. The sample includes around 870,000 distinct CDR3 sequences, with 25% to 30% observed a single time. The leading ten clones occupy 17% of the sample.

The clonotype originates from a woman over 75 in good health. Sequencing input: blood. The rearrangement combines TRBV2 with TRBJ2-5, and TRBD1 may be the D gene, going by 6 matching bases. Here the CDR3 is given as CASSLDSSEEQYF. The nucleotide sequence reads as follows: TGTGCCAGCAGCTTGGACAGCTCGGAGGAGCAGTACTTC.